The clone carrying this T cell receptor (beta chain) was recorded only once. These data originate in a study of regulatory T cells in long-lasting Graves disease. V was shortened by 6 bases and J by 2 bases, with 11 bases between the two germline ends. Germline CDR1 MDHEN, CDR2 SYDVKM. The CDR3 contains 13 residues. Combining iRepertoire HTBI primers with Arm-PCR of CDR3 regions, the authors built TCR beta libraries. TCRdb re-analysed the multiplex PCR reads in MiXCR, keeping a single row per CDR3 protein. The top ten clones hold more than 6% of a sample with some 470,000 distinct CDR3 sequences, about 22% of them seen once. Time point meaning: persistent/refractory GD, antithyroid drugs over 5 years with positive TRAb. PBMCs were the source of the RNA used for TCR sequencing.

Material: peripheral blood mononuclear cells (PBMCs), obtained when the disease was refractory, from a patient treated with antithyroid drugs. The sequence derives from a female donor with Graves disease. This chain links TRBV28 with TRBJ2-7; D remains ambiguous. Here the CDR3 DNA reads TGTGCCAGCAGCCGGACGGCTCCCTACGAGCAGTACTTC. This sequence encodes CASSRTAPYEQYF.